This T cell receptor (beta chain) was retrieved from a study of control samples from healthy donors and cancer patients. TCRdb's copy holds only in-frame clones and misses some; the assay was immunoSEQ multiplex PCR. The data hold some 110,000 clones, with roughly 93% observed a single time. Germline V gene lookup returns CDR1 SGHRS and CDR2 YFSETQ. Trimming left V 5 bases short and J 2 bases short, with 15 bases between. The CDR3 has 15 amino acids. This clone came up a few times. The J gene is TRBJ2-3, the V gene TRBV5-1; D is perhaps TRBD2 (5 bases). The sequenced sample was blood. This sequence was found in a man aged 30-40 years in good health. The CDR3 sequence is CASSLNSGNTDTQYF. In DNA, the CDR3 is TGCGCCAGCAGTCTTAATTCGGGGAACACAGATACGCAGTATTTT. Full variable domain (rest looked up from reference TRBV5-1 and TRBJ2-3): KAGVTQTPRYLIKTRGQQVTLSCSPISGHRSVSWYQQTPGQGLQFLFEYFSETQRNKGNFPGRFSGRQFSNSRSEMNVSTLELGDSALYLCASSLNSGNTDTQYFGPGTRLTVL.